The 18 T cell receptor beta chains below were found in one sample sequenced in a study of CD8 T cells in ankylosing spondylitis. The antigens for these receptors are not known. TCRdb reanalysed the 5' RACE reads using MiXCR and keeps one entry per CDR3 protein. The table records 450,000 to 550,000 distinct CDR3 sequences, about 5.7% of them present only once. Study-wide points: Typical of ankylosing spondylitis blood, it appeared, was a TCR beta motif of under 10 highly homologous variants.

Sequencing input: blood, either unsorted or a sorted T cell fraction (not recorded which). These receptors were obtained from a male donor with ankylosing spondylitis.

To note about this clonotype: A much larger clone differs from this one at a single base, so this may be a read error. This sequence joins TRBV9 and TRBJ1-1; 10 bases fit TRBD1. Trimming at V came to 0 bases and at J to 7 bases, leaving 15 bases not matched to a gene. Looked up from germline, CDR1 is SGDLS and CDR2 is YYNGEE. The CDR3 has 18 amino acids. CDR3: CASSVVGQGEGGDNEAFF. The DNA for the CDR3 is TGTGCCAGCAGCGTAGTAGGACAGGGGGAGGGAGGGGACAATGAAGCTTTCTTT.

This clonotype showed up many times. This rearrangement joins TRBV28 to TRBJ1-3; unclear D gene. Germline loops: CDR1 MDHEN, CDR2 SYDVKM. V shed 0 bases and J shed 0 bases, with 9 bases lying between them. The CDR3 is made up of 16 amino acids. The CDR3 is CASSLWPSSSGNTIYF. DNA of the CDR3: TGTGCCAGCAGTTTATGGCCCTCGAGCTCTGGAAACACCATATATTTT. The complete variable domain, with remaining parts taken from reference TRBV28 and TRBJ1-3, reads DVKVTQSSRYLVKRTGEKVFLECVQDMDHENMFWYRQDPGLGLRLIYFSYDVKMKEKGDIPEGYSVSREKKERFSLILESASTNQTSMYLCASSLWPSSSGNTIYFGEGSWLTVV.

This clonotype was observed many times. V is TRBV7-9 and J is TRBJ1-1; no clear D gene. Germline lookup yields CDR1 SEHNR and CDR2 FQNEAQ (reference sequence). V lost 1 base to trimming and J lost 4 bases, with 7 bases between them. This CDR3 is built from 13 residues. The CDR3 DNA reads TGTGCCAGCAGCTTAGAAATCGCCACTGAAGCTTTCTTT. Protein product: CASSLEIATEAFF.

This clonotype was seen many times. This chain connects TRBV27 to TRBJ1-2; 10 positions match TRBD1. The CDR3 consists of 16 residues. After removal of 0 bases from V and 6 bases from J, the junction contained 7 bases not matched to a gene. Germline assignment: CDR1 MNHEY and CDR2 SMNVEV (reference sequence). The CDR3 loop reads CASSLSPGTGVDGYTF. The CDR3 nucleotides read TGTGCCAGCAGTTTATCTCCCGGGACAGGGGTAGATGGCTACACCTTC.

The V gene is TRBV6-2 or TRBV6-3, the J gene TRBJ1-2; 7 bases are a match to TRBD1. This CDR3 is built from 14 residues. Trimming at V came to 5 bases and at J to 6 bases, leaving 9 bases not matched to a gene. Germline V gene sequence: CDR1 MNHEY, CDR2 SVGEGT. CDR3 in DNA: TGTGCCAGCAGTACAACCGGGACAGAAAATGGCTACACCTTC. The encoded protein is CASSTTGTENGYTF.

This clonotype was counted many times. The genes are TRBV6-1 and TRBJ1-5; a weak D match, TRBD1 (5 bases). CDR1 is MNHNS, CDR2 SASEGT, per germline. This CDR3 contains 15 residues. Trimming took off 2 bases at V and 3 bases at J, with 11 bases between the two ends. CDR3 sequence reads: CASSEMGRDNQPQHF. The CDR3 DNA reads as TGTGCCAGCAGTGAAATGGGGCGGGACAATCAGCCCCAGCATTTT.

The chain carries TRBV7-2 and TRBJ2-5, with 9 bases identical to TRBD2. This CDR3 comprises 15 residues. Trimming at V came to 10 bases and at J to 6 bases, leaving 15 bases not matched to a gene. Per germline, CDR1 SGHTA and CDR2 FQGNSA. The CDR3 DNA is TGTGCCATCTCGAAAGGCGGGGGGGCCCCACAGACCCAGTACTTC. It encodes CAISKGGGAPQTQYF.

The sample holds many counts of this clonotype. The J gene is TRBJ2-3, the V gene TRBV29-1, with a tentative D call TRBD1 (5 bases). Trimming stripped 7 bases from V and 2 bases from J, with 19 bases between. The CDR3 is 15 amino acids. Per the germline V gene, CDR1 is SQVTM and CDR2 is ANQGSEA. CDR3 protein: CSAPTRQLTTDTQYF. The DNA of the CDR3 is TGCAGCGCTCCGACCCGACAGCTTACCACAGATACGCAGTATTTT.

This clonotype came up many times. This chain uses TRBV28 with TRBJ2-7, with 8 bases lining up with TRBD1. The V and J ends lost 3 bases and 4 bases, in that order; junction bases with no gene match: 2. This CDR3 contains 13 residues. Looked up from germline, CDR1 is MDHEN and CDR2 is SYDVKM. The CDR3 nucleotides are TGTGCCAGCAGTTTTAGACAGGGGTACGAGCAGTACTTC. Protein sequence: CASSFRQGYEQYF. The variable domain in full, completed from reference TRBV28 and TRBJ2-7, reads DVKVTQSSRYLVKRTGEKVFLECVQDMDHENMFWYRQDPGLGLRLIYFSYDVKMKEKGDIPEGYSVSREKKERFSLILESASTNQTSMYLCASSFRQGYEQYFGPGTRLTVT.

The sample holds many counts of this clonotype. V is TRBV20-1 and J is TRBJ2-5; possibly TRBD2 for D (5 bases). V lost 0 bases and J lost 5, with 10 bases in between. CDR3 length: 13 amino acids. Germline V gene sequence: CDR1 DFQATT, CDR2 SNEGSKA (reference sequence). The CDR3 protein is CSARDVGGETQYF. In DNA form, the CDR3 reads TGCAGTGCTAGAGATGTCGGCGGGGAGACCCAGTACTTC.

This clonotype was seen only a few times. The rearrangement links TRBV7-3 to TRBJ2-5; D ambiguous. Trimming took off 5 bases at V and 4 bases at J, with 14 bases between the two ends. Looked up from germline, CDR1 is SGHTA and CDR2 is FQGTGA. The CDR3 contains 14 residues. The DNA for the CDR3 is TGTGCCAGCAGCCGGACGGGCTATGGAGAGACCCAGTACTTC. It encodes CASSRTGYGETQYF.

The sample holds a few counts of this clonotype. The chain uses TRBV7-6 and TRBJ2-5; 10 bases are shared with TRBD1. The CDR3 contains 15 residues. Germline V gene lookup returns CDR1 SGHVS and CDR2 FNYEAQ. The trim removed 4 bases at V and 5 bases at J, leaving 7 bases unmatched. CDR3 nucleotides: TGTGCCAGCAGCTCGAGACAGGGGGCAACGGAGACCCAGTACTTC. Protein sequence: CASSSRQGATETQYF.

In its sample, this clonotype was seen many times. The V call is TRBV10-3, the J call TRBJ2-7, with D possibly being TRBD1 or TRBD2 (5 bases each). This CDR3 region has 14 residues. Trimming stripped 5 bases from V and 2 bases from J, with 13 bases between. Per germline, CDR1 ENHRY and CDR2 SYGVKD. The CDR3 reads CAISSGTVTYEQYF. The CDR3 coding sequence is TGTGCCATCAGTTCGGGGACGGTAACCTACGAGCAGTACTTC.

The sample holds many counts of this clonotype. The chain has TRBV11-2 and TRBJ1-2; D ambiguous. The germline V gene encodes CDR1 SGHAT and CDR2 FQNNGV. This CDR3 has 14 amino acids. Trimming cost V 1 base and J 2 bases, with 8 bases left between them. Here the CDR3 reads CASSLAAYNYGYTF. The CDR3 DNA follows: TGTGCCAGCAGCTTAGCTGCATACAACTATGGCTACACCTTC.

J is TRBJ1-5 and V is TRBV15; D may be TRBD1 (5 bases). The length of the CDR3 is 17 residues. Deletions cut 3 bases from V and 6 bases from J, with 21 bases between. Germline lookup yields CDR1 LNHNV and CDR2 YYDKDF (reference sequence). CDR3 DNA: TGTGCCACCAGCAGCACCTTCCTCGGGACCGAAAGTCAGCCCCAGCATTTT. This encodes CATSSTFLGTESQPQHF. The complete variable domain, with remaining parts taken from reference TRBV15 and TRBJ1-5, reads DAMVIQNPRYQVTQFGKPVTLSCSQTLNHNVMYWYQQKSSQAPKLLFHYYDKDFNNEADTPDNFQSRRPNTSFCFLDIRSPGLGDTAMYLCATSSTFLGTESQPQHFGDGTRLSIL.

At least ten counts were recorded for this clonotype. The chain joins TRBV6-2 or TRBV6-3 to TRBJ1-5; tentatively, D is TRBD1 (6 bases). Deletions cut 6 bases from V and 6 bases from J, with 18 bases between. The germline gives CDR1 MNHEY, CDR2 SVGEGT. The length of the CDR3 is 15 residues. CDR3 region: CASRGGSRGSQPQHF. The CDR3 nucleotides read TGTGCCAGCAGGGGCGGAAGCAGGGGATCTCAGCCCCAGCATTTT.

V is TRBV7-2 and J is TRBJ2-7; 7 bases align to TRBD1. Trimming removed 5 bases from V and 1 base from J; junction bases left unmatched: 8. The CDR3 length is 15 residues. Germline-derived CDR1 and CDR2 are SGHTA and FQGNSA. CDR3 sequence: CASSTGTAVSYEQYF. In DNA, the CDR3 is TGTGCCAGCAGCACCGGGACAGCCGTTTCCTACGAGCAGTACTTC.

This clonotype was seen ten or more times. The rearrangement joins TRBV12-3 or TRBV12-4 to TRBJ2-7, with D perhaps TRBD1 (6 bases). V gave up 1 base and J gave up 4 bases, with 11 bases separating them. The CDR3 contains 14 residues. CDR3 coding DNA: TGTGCCAGCAGTTTAGATCAGGGGCAGTACGAGCAGTACTTC. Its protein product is CASSLDQGQYEQYF.